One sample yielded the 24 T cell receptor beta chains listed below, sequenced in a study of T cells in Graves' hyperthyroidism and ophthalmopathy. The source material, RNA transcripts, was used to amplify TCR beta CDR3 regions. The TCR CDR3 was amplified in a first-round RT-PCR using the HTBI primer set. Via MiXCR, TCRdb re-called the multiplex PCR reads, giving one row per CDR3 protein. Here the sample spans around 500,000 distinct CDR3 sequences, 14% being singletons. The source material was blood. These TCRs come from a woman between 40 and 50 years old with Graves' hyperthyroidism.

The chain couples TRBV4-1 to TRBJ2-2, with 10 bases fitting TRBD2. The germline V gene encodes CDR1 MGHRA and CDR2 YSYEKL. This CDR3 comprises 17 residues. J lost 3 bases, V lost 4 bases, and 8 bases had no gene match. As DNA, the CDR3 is TGCGCCAGCAGCCTTTCGCGTAGCGGGAGGTACACCGGGGAGCTGTTTTTT. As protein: CASSLSRSGRYTGELFF.

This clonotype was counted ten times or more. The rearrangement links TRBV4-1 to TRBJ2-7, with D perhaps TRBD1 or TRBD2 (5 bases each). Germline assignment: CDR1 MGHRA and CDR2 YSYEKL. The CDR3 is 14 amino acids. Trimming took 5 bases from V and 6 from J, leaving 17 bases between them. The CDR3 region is CASSEGLKAVEQYF. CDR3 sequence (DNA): TGCGCCAGCAGCGAGGGGCTAAAGGCGGTCGAGCAGTACTTC.

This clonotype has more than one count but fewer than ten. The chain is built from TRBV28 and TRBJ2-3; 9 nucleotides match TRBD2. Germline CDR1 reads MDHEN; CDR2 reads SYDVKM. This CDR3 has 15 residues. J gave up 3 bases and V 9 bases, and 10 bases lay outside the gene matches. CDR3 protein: CASRGAAGGTDTQYF. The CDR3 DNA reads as TGTGCCAGTAGGGGGGCGGCGGGAGGGACAGATACGCAGTATTTT.

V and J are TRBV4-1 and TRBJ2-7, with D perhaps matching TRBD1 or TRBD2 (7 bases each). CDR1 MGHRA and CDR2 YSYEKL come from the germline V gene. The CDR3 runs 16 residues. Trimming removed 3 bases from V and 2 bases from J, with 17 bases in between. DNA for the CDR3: TGCGCCAGCAGCCAGATAGGACTAGGGGGCGCCTACGAGCAGTACTTC. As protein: CASSQIGLGGAYEQYF.

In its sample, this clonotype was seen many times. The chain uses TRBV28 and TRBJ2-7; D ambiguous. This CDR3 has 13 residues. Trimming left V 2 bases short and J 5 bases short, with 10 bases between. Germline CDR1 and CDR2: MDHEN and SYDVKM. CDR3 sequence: CASSLGSHDEQYF. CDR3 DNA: TGTGCCAGCAGTTTAGGATCACACGACGAGCAGTACTTC.

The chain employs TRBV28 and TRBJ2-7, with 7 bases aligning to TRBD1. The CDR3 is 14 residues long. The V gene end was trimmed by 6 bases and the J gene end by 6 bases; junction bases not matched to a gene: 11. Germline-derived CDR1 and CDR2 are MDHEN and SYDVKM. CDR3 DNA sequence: TGTGCCAGCAGCCCCCGGACAGGCCCCCGCGAGCAGTACTTC. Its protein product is CASSPRTGPREQYF. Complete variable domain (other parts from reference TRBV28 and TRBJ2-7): DVKVTQSSRYLVKRTGEKVFLECVQDMDHENMFWYRQDPGLGLRLIYFSYDVKMKEKGDIPEGYSVSREKKERFSLILESASTNQTSMYLCASSPRTGPREQYFGPGTRLTVT.

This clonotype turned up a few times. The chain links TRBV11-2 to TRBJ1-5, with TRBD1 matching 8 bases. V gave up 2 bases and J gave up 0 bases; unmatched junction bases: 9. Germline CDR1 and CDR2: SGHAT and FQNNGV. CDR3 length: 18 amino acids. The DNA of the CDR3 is TGTGCCAGCAGCTTACAGACAGGGGAGTTAGTTAGCAATCAGCCCCAGCATTTT. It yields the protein CASSLQTGELVSNQPQHF.

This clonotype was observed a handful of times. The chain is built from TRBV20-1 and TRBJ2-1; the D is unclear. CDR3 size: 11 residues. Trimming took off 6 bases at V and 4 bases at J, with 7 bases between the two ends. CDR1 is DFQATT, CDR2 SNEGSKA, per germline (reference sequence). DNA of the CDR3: TGCAGTGCCGAAGAGTACAATGAGCAGTTCTTC. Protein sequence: CSAEEYNEQFF.

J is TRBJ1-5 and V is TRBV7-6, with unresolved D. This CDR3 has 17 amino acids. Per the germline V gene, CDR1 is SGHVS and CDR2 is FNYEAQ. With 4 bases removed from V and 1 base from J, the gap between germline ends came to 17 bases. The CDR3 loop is CASSSFREPISNQPQHF. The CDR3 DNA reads TGTGCCAGCAGCTCCTTCCGGGAGCCTATAAGCAATCAGCCCCAGCATTTT.

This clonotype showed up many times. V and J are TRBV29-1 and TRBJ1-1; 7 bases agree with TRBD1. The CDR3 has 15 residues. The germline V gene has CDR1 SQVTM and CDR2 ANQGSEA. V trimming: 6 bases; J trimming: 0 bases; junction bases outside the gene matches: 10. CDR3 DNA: TGCAGCGTAGAACGTACGGGACAGCTGAACACTGAAGCTTTCTTT. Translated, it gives CSVERTGQLNTEAFF.

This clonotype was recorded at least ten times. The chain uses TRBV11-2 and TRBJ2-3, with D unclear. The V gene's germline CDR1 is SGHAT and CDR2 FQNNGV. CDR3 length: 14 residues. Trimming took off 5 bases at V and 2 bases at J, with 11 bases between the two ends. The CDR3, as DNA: TGTGCCAGCAGCCCGCCCGGGTCCACAGATACGCAGTATTTT. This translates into CASSPPGSTDTQYF.

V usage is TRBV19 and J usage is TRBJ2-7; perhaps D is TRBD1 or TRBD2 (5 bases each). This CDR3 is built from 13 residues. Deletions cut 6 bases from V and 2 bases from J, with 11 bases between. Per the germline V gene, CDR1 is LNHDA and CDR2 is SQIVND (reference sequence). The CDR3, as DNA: TGTGCCAGTAGCCGGGACGAAACCTACGAGCAGTACTTC. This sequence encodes CASSRDETYEQYF.

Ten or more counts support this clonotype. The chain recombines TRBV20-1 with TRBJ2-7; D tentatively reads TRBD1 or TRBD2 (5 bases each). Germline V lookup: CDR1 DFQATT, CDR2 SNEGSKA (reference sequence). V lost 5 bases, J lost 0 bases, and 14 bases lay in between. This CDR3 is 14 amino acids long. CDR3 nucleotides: TGCAGTGCTCACCGGGACCCACTCTCCTACGAGCAGTACTTC. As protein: CSAHRDPLSYEQYF.

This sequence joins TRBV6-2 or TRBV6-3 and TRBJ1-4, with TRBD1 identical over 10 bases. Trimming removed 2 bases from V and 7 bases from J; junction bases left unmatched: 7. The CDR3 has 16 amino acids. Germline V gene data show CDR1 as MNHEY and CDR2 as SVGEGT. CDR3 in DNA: TGTGCCAGCAGTTACCCCGGACAGGGGGTTAGTGAAAAACTGTTTTTT. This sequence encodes CASSYPGQGVSEKLFF.

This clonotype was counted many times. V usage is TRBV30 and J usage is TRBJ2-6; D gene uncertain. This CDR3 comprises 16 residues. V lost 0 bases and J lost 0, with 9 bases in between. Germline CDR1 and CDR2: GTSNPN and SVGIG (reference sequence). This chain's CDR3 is CAWSVWWSSGANVLTF. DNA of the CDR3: TGTGCCTGGAGTGTATGGTGGTCCTCTGGGGCCAACGTCCTGACTTTC.

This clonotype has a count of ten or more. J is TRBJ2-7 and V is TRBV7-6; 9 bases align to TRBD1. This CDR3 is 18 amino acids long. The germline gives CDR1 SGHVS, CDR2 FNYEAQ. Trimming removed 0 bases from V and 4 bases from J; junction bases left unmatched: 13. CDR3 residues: CASSLARSTGTGFYEQYF. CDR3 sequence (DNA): TGTGCCAGCAGCTTAGCCCGGAGTACCGGGACAGGGTTTTACGAGCAGTACTTC.

This CDR3 reads CASSSTSGRAENQQFF. CDR3 coding DNA: TGTGCCAGCAGCTCTACTAGCGGGAGGGCCGAGAATCAGCAGTTCTTC. The V call is TRBV9, the J call TRBJ2-1, with 13 bases identical to TRBD2. The CDR3 runs 16 residues. V shed 4 bases and J 11 bases; nucleotides not matched to a gene: 12. CDR1 is SGDLS and CDR2 is YYNGEE in the germline V gene.

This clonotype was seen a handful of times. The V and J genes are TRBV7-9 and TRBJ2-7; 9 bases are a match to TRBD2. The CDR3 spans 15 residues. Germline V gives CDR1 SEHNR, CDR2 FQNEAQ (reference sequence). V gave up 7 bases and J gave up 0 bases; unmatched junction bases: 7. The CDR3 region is CASTESGGPSYEQYF. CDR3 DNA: TGTGCCAGCACCGAGAGCGGGGGGCCCTCCTACGAGCAGTACTTC.

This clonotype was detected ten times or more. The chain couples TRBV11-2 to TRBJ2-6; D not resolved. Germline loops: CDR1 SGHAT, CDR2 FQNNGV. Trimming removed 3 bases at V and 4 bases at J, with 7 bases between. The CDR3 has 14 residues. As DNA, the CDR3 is TGTGCCAGCAGCTTTGGATCCGGGGCCAACGTCCTGACTTTC. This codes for CASSFGSGANVLTF.

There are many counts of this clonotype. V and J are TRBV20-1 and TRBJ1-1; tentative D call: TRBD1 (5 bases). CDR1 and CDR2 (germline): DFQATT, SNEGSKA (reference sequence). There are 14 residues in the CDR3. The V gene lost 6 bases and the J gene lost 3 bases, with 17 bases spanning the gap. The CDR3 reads CSAKKGGADTEAFF. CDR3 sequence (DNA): TGCAGTGCAAAGAAGGGTGGGGCGGACACTGAAGCTTTCTTT.

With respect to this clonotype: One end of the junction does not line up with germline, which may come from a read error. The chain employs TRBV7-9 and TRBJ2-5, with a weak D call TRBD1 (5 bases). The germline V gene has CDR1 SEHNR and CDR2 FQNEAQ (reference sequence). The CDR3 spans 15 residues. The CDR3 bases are TGCGCCAGCAGCCAGGAGAAACAGGTGATAGAGACCCAGTACTTC. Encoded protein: CASSQEKQVIETQYF.

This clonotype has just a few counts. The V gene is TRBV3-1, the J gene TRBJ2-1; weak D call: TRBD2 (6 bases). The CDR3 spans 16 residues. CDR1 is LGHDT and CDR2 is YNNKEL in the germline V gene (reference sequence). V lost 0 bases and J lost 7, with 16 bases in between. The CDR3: CASSQEGIRRENEQFF. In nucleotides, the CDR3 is TGTGCCAGCAGCCAAGAGGGGATTAGGAGGGAGAATGAGCAGTTCTTC.

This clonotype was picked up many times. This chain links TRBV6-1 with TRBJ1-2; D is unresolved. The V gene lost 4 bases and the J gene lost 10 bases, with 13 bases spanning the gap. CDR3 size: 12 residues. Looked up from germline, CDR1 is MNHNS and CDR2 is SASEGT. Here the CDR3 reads CASSAAKTDYTF. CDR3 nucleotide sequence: TGTGCCAGCAGTGCGGCAAAAACTGACTACACCTTC.

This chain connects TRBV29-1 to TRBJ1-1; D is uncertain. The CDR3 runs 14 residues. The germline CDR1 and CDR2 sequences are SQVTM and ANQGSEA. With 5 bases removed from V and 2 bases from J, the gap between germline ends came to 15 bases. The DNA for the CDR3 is TGCAGCGTTTTTCGGGGAGGAGGTAACACTGAAGCTTTCTTT. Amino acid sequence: CSVFRGGGNTEAFF.